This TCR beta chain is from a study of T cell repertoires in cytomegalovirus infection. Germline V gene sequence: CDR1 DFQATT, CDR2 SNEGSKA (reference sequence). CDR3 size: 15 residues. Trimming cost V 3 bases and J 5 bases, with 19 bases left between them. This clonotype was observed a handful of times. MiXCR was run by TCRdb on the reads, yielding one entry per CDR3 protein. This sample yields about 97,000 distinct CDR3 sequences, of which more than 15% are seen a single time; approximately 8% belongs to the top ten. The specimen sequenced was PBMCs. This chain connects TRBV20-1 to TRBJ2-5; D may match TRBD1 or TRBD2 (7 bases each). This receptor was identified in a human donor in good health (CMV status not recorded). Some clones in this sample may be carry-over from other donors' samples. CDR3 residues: CSARVGGGASETQYF. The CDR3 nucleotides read TGCAGTGCTAGGGTGGGAGGGGGCGCATCGGAGACCCAGTACTTC.